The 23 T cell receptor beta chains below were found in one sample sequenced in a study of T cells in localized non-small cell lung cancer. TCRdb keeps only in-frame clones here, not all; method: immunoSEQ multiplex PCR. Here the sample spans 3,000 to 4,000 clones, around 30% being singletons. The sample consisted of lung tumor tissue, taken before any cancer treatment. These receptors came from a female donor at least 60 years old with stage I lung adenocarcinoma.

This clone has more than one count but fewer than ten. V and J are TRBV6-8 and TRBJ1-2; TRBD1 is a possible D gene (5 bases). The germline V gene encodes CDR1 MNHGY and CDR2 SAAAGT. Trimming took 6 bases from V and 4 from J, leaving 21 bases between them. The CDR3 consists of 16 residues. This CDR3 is CASRAEPGRLAYGYTF. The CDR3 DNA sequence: TGTGCCAGCAGAGCAGAGCCAGGGAGATTAGCCTATGGCTACACCTTC.

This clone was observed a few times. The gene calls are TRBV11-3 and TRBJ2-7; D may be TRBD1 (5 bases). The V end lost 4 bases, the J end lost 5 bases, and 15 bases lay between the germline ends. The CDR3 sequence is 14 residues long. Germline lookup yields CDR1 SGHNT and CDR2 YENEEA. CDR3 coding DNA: TGTGCCAGCAGCTCTGTGGGCAGGGTCCACGAGCAGTACTTC. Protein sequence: CASSSVGRVHEQYF.

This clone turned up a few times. The CDR3 spells CASRAGQGIDYGYTF. CDR3 in DNA: TGTGCCAGCAGGGCGGGACAGGGGATCGACTATGGCTACACCTTC. The chain carries TRBV2 and TRBJ1-2, with 10 bases lining up with TRBD1. This CDR3 spans 15 amino acids. In germline, CDR1 is SNHLY, CDR2 FYNNEI. The V gene end was trimmed by 6 bases and the J gene end by 3 bases; junction bases not matched to a gene: 7.

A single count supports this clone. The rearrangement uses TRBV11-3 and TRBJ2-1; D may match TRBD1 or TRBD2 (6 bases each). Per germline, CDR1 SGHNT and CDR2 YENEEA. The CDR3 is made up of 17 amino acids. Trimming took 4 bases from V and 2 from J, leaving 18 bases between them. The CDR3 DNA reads TGTGCCAGCAGCTCCTCTGGCGGGACAAAAACCTACAATGAGCAGTTCTTC. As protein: CASSSSGGTKTYNEQFF.

The CDR3 DNA reads TGTGCCAGCTCACCAATGGCTTCCGGGCAGGGATTTTACAATGAGCAGTTCTTC. Protein: CASSPMASGQGFYNEQFF. This chain connects TRBV18 to TRBJ2-1, with D tentatively TRBD1 (5 bases). Trimming stripped 2 bases from V and 4 bases from J, with 21 bases between. The CDR3 runs to 18 residues. CDR1 is KGHSH and CDR2 is LQKENI in the germline V gene. Full variable domain (remainder filled in from reference TRBV18 and TRBJ2-1): NAGVMQNPRHLVRRRGQEARLRCSPMKGHSHVYWYRQLPEEGLKFMVYLQKENIIDESGMPKERFSAEFPKEGPSILRIQQVVRGDSAAYFCASSPMASGQGFYNEQFFGPGTRLTVL.

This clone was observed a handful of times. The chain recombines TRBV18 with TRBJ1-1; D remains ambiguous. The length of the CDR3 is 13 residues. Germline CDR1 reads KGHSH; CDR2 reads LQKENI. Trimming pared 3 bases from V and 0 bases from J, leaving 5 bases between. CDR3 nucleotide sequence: TGTGCCAGCTCACCTCGGATGAACACTGAAGCTTTCTTT. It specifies CASSPRMNTEAFF.

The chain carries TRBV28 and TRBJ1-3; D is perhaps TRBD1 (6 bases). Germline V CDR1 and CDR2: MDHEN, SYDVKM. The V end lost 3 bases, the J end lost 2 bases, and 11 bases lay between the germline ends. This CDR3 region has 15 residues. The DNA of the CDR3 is TGTGCCAGCAGTTTTTACGGGACAACTGGAAACACCATATATTTT. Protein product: CASSFYGTTGNTIYF.

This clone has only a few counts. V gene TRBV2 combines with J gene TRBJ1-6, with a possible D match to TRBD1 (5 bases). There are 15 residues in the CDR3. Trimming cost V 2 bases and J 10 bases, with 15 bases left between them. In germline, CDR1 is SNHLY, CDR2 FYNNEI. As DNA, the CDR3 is TGTGCCAGCAGTGAAAGGGCAGCGGGGACGTCACCCCTCCACTTT. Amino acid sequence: CASSERAAGTSPLHF.

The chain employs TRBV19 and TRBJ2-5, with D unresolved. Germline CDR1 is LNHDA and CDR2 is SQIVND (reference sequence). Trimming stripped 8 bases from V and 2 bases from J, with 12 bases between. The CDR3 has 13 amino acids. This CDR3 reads CASGPQTQETQYF. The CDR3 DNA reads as TGTGCCAGTGGCCCGCAGACTCAAGAGACCCAGTACTTC.

CDR3 nucleotide sequence: TGTGCCAGTAGTATCTTCGGAGCGGGGGAAGAGACCCAGTACTTC. Translation: CASSIFGAGEETQYF. This chain links TRBV19 with TRBJ2-5; 8 bases are shared with TRBD2. The germline CDR1 and CDR2 sequences are LNHDA and SQIVND (reference sequence). V was pared by 3 bases and J by 3 bases, with 6 bases of the junction left unmatched. The CDR3 totals 15 residues.

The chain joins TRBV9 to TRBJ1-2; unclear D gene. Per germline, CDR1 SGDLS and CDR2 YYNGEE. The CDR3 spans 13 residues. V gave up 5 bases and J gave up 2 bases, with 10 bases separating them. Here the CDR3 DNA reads TGTGCCAGCAGGCCACAGATGAACTATGGCTACACCTTC. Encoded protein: CASRPQMNYGYTF.

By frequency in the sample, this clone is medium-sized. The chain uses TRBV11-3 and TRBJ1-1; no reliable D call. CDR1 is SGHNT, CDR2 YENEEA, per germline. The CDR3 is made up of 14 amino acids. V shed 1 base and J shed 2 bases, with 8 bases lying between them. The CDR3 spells CASSLGGRNTEAFF. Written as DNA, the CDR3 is TGTGCCAGCAGCTTAGGAGGCCGAAACACTGAAGCTTTCTTT.

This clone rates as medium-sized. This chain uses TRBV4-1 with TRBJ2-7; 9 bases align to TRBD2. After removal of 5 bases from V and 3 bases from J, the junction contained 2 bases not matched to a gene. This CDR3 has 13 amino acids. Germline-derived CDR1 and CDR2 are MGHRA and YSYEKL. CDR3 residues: CASSYSGGYEQYF. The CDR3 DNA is TGCGCCAGCAGCTATAGCGGGGGCTACGAGCAGTACTTC.

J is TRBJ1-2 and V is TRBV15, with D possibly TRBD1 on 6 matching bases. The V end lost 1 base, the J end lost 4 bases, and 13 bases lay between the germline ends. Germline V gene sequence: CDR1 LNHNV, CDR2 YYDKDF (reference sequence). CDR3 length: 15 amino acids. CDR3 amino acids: CATSRGSGVGYGYTF. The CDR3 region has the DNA TGTGCCACCAGCAGAGGGTCAGGGGTTGGCTATGGCTACACCTTC.

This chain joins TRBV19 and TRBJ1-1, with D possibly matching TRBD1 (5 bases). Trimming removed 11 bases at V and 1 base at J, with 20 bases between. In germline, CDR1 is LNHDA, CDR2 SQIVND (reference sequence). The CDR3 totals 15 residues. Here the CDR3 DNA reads TGTGCCCGCGAGGTACTTACAGGAAAGAACACTGAAGCTTTCTTT. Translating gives CAREVLTGKNTEAFF. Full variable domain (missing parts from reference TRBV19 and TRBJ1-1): DGGITQSPKYLFRKEGQNVTLSCEQNLNHDAMYWYRQDPGQGLRLIYYSQIVNDFQKGDIAEGYSVSREKKESFPLTVTSAQKNPTAFYLCAREVLTGKNTEAFFGQGTRLTVV.

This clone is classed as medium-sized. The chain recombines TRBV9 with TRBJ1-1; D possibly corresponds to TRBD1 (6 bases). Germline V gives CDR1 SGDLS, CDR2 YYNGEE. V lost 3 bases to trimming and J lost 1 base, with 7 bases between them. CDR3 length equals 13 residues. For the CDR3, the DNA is TGTGCCAGCAGCGAGACAGGGAACACTGAAGCTTTCTTT. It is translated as CASSETGNTEAFF.

The CDR3 sequence: CASSPAWNTEAFF. The CDR3 nucleotides read TGTGCCAGCAGCCCCGCGTGGAACACTGAAGCTTTCTTT. J is TRBJ1-1 and V is TRBV6-8, with D unresolved. Germline values: CDR1 MNHGY, CDR2 SAAAGT. CDR3 length equals 13 residues. With 6 bases removed from V and 1 base from J, the gap between germline ends came to 9 bases.

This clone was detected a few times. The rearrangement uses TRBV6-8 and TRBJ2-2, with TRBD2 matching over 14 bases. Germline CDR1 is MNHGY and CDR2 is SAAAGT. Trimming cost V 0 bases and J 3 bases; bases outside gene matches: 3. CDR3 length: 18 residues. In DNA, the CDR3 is TGTGCCAGCAGTTACTCGGGGACTAGCGGGGGCCACACCGGGGAGCTGTTTTTT. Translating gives CASSYSGTSGGHTGELFF.

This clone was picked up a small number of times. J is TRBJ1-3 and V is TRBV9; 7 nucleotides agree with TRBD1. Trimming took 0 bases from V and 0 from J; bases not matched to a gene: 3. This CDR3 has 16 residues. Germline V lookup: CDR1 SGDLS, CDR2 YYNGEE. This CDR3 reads CASSVEGTVSGNTIYF. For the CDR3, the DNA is TGTGCCAGCAGCGTAGAAGGGACAGTCTCTGGAAACACCATATATTTT.

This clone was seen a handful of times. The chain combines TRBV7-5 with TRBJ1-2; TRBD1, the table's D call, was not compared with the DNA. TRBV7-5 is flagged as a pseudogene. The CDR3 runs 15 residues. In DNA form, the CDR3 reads TGTGCCAGCAGCCCAGAGACAGGGGGGGCGAAGGGCTACACCTTC. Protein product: CASSPETGGAKGYTF.

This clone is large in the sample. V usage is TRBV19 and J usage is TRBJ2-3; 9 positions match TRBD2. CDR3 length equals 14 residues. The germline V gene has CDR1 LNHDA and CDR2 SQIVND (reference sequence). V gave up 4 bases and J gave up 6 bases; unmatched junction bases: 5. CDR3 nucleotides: TGTGCCAGTAGTACCATAGCGGGGGTGGATACGCAGTATTTT. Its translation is CASSTIAGVDTQYF.

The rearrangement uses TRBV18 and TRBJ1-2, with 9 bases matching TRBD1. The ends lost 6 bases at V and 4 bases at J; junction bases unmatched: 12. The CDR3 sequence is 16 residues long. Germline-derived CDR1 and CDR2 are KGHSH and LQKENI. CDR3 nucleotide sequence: TGTGCCAGCTCCCAGTCCGGGACAGGGAAGAGCTATGGCTACACCTTC. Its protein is CASSQSGTGKSYGYTF.

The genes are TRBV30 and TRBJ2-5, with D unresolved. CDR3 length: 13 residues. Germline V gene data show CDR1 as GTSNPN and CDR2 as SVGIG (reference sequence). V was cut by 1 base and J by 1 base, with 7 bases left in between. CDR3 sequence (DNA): TGTGCCTGGAGTGAGGCCAGCCAAGAGACCCAGTACTTC. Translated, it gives CAWSEASQETQYF.